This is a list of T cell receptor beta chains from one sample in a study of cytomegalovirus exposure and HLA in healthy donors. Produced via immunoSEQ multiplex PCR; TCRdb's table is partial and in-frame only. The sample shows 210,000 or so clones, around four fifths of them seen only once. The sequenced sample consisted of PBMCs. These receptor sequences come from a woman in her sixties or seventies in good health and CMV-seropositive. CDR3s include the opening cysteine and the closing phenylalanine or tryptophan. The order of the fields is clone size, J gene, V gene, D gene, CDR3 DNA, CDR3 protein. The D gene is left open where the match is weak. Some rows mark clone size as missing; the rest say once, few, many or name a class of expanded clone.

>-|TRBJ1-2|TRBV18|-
TGTGCCAGCTCGCCAACGAACCGAATCGGAACTAGAGGCTACACCTTC
CASSPTNRIGTRGYTF
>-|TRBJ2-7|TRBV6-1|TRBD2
TGTGCCAGCAGTGAAGCGGCCAGCGGGAGTAACGAGCAGTACTTC
CASSEAASGSNEQYF
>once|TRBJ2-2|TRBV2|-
TGTGCCAGCATTAGGGGGTCGAGCACCGGGGAGCTGTTTTTT
CASIRGSSTGELFF
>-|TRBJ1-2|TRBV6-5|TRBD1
TGTGCCAGCAGCCAGTCGACAGGGGACTATGGCTACACCTTC
CASSQSTGDYGYTF
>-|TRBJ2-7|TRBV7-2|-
TGTGCCAGCAGCTTAGCGGTAGGGAGCTCCTACGAGCAGTACTTC
CASSLAVGSSYEQYF
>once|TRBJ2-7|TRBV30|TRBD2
TGTGCCTGGAGTTCTCCTAGCGGGAGGGCCGGCTACGAGCAGTACTTC
CAWSSPSGRAGYEQYF
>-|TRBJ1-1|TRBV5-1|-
TGCGCCAGCAGCGACTCGAACACTGAAGCTTTCTTT
CASSDSNTEAFF
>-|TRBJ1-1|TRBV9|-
TGTGCCAGCAGCGTAGGGAGAATGAACACTGAAGCTTTCTTT
CASSVGRMNTEAFF
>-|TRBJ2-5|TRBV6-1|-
TGTGCCAGCACCCCGGGAGATTCAGAGACCCAGTACTTC
CASTPGDSETQYF
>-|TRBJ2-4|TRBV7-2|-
TGTGCCAGCAGCGATAGCTTAGCCAAAAACATTCAGTACTTC
CASSDSLAKNIQYF
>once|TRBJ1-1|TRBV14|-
TGTGCCAGCAGCCAAGACTCGAACACTGAAGCTTTCTTT
CASSQDSNTEAFF
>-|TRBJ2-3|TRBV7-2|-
TGTGCCAGCAGCTTAGGGCAGAGCACAGATACGCAGTATTTT
CASSLGQSTDTQYF
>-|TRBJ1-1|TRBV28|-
TGTGCCAGCAGTGCCAGGCATACTGAAGCTTTCTTT
CASSARHTEAFF
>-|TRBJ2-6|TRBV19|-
TGTGCCAGTAGCGGGGAGAGCTCTGGGGCCAACGTCCTGACTTTC
CASSGESSGANVLTF
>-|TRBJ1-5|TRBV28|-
TGTGCCAGCCTCCCGGGGGGATATACTCAGCCCCAGCATTTT
CASLPGGYTQPQHF
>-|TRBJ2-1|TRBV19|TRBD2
TGTGCCAGTAGTAACCGAGGACTAGCGGGAGATCGTGAGCAGTTCTTC
CASSNRGLAGDREQFF
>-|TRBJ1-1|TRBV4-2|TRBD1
TGTGCCAGCAGCAATTACCCCAGGGGGCGCAGCACTGAAGCTTTCTTT
CASSNYPRGRSTEAFF
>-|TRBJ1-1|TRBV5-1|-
TGCGCCAGCAGCTTGGTACCAGGGGCGAACACTGAAGCTTTCTTT
CASSLVPGANTEAFF
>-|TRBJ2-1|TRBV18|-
TGTGCCAGCTCGGGACAAAGCCAGTTCTTC
CASSGQSQFF
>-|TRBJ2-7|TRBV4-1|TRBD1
TGCGCCAGCAGCGACACTCACAGGGGATCCTTGTACGAGCAGTACTTC
CASSDTHRGSLYEQYF
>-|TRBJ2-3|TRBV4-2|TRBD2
TGTGCCAGCAGCCAAGAAGGGGCTAGCGGTAGCACAGATACGCAGTATTTT
CASSQEGASGSTDTQYF
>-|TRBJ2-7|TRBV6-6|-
TGTGCCAGCACCGGACCGGGACACTCCGAGCAGTACTTC
CASTGPGHSEQYF
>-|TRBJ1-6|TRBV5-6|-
TGTGCCAGCACCTCGGCCCGGGGTCTTTATAATTCACCCCTCCACTTT
CASTSARGLYNSPLHF
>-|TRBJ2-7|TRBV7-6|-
TGTGCCAGCAGCTTATCGGCGGGTCGCTACGAGCAGTACTTC
CASSLSAGRYEQYF
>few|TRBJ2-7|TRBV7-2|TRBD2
TGTGCCAGCAGCTTCGGCCTAGCGGGCTACGAGCAGTACTTC
CASSFGLAGYEQYF
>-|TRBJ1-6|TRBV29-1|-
TGCAGCGTTAGGGCCCGGGGGGATTCACCCCTCCACTTT
CSVRARGDSPLHF
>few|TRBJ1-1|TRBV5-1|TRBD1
TGCGCCAGCAGCCCGTATACCCTTCGGACAGGGGAGAACACTGAAGCTTTCTTT
CASSPYTLRTGENTEAFF
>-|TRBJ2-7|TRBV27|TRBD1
TGTGCCAGCAGTTTATCCAGGGACAGTGCGCAGTACTTC
CASSLSRDSAQYF
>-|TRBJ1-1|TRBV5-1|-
TGCGCCAGCAGCTTGGTCGGGGTAACTGAAGCTTTCTTT
CASSLVGVTEAFF
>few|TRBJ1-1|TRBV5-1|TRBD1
TGCGCCAGCAGCTTGCAGGACAGGGCGACTGAAGCTTTCTTT
CASSLQDRATEAFF